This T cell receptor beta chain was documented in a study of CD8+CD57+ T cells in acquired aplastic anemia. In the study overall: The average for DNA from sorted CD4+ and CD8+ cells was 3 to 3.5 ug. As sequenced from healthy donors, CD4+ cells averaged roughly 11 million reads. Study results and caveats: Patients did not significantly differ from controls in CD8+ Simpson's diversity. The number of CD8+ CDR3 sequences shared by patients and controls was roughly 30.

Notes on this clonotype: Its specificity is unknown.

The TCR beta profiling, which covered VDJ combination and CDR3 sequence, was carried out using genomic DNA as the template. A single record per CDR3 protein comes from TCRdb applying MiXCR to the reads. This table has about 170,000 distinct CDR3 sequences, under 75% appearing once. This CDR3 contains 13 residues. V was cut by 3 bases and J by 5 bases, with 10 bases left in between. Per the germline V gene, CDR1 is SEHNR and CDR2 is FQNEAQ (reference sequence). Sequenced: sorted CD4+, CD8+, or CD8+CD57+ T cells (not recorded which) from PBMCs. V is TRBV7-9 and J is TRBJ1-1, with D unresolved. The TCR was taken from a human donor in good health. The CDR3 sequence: CASSFGVMTEAFF. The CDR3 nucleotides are TGTGCCAGCAGCTTCGGGGTAATGACTGAAGCTTTCTTT. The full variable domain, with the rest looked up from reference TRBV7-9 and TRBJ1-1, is DTGVSQNPRHKITKRGQNVTFRCDPISEHNRLYWYRQTLGQGPEFLTYFQNEAQLEKSRLLSDRFSAERPKGSFSTLEIQRTEQGDSAMYLCASSFGVMTEAFFGQGTRLTVV.